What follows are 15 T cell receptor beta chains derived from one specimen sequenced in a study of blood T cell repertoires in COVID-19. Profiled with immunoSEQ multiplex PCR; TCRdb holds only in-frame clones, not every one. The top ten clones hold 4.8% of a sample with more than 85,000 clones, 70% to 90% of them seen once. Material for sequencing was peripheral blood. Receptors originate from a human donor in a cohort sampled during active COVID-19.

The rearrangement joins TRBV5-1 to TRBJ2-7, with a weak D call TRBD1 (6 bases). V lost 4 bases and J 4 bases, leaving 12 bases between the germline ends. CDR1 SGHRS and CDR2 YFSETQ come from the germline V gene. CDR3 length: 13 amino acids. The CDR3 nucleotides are TGCGCCAGCAGCCCCGACAGGACTTACGAGCAGTACTTC. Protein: CASSPDRTYEQYF. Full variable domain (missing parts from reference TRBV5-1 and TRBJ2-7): KAGVTQTPRYLIKTRGQQVTLSCSPISGHRSVSWYQQTPGQGLQFLFEYFSETQRNKGNFPGRFSGRQFSNSRSEMNVSTLELGDSALYLCASSPDRTYEQYFGPGTRLTVT.

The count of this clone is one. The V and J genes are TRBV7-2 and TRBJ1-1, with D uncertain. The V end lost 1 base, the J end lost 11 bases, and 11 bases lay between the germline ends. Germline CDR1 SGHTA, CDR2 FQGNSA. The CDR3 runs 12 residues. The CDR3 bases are TGTGCCAGCAGCTTAGGTCCCAGGTGGGCTTTCTTT. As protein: CASSLGPRWAFF.

CDR3 DNA: TGCGCCTCCGGTGGGCAGTGGGACACCGGGGAGCTGTTTTTT. Translated, it gives CASGGQWDTGELFF. The V call is TRBV10-2, the J call TRBJ2-2, with no clear D. The CDR3 has 14 amino acids. The ends were cut back, 11 bases at V and 3 bases at J, with 16 bases in the middle. Germline V gives CDR1 WSHSY, CDR2 SAAADI.

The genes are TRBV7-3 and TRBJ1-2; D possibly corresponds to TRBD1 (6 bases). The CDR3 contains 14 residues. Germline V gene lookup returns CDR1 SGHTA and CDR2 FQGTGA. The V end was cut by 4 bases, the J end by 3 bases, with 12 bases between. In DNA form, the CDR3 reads TGTGCCAGCAGCTCGGCGGGGGGCGACTATGGCTACACCTTC. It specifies CASSSAGGDYGYTF.

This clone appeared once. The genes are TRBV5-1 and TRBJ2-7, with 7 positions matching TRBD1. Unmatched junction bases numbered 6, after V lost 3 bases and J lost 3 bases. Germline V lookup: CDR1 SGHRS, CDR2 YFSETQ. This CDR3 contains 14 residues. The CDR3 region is CASSYSQGDYEQYF. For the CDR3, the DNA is TGCGCCAGCAGCTACTCCCAGGGGGACTACGAGCAGTACTTC.

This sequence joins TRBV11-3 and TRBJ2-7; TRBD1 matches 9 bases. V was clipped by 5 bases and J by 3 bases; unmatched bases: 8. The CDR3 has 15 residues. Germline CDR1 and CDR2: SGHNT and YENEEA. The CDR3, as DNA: TGTGCCAGCAGCGCGCGACAGGGGGATGACTACGAGCAGTACTTC. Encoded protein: CASSARQGDDYEQYF.

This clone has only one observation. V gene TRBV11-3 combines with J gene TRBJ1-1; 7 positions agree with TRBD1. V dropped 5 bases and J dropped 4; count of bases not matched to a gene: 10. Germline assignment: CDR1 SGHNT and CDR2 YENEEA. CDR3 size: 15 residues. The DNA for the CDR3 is TGTGCCAGCAGCGTCGACAGGGTGGAATTCACTGAAGCTTTCTTT. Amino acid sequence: CASSVDRVEFTEAFF.

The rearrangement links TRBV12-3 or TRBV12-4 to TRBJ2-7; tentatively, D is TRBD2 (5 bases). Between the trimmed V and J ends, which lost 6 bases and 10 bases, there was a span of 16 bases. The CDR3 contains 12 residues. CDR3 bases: TGTGCCAGCAGCCTGGACCGTCGGGAACAGTACTTC. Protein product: CASSLDRREQYF.

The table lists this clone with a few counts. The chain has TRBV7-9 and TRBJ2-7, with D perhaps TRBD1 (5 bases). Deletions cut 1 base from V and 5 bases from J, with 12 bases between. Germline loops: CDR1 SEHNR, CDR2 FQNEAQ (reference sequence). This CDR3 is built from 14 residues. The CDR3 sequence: CASSLGGRENEQYF. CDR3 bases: TGTGCCAGCAGCTTAGGGGGCAGGGAAAACGAGCAGTACTTC.

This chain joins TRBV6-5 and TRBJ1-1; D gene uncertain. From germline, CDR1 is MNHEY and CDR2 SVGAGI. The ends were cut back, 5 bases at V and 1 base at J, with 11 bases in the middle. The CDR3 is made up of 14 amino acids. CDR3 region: CASSPSGGNTEAFF. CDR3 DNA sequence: TGTGCCAGCAGTCCGTCCGGCGGGAACACTGAAGCTTTCTTT.

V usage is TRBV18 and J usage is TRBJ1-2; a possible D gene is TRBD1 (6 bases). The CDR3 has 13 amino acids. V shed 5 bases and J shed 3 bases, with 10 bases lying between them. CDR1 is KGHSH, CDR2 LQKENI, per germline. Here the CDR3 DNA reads TGTGCCAGCTCAGTACAGGGTGACTATGGCTACACCTTC. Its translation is CASSVQGDYGYTF.

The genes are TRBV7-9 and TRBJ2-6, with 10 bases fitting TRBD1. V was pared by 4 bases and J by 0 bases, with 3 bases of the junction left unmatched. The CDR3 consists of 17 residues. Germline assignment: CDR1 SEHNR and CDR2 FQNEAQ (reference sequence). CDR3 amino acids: CASSSTGGVSGANVLTF. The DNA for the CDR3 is TGTGCCAGCAGCTCGACAGGGGGCGTCTCTGGGGCCAACGTCCTGACTTTC.

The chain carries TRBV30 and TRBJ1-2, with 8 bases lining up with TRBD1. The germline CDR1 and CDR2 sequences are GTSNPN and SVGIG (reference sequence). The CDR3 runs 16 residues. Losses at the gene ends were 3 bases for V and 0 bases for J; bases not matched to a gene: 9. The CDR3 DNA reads TGTGCCTGGAGGAGGGACAGGTTTTTCTCTAACTATGGCTACACCTTC. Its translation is CAWRRDRFFSNYGYTF.

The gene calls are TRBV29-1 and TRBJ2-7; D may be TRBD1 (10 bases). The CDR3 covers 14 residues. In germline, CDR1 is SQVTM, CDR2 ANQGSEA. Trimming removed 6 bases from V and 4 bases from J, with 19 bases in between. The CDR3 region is CSVAGGTGVYEQYF. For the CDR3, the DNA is TGCAGCGTCGCGGGGGGGACAGGGGTATACGAGCAGTACTTC.

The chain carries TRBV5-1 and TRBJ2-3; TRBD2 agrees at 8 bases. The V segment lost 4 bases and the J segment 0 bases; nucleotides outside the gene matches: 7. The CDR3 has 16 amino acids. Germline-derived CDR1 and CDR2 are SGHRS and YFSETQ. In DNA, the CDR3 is TGCGCCAGCAGCGTCCCCACTAGCGGTAGCACAGATACGCAGTATTTT. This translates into CASSVPTSGSTDTQYF.